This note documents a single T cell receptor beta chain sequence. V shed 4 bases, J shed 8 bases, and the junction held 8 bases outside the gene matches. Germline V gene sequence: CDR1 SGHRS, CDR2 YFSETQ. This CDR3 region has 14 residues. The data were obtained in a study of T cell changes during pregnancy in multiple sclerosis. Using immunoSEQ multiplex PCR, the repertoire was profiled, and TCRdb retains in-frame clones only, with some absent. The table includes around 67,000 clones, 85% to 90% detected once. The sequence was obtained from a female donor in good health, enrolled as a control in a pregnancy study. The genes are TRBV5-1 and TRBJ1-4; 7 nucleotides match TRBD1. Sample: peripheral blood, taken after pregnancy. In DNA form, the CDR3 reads TGCGCCAGCAGCCCGGGACAGCTTCAGGAAAAACTGTTTTTT. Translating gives CASSPGQLQEKLFF.